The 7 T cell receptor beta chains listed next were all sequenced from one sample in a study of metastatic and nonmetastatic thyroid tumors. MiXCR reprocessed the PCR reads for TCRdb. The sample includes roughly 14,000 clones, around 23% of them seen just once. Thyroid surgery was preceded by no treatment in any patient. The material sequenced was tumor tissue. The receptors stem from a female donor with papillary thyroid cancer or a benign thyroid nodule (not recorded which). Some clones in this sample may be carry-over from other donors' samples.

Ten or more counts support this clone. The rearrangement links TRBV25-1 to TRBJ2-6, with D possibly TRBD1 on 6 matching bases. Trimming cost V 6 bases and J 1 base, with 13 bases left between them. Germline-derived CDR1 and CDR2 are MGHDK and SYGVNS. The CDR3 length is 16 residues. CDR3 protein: CASSADTGSGANVLTF. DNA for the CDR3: TGTGCCAGCAGCGCTGATACAGGGTCTGGGGCCAACGTCCTGACTTTC. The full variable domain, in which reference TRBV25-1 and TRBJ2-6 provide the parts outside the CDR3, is EADIYQTPRYLVIGTGKKITLECSQTMGHDKMYWYQQDPGMELHLIHYSYGVNSTEKGDLSSESTVSRIRTEHFPLTLESARPSHTSQYLCASSADTGSGANVLTFGAGSRLTVL.

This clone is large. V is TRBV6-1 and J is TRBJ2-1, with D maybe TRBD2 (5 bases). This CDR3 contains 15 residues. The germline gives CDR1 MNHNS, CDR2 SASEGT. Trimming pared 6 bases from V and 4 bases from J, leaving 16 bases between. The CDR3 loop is CASSLSEGGYNEQFF. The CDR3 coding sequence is TGTGCCAGCAGCCTTAGCGAAGGTGGTTACAATGAGCAGTTCTTC.

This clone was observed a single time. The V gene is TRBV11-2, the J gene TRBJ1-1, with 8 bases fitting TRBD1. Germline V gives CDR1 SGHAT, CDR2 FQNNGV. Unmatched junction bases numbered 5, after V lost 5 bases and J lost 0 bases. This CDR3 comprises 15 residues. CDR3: CASSARQGLNTEAFF. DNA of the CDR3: TGTGCCAGCAGCGCCCGACAGGGGCTGAACACTGAAGCTTTCTTT. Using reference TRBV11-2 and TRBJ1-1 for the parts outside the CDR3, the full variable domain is EAGVAQSPRYKIIEKRQSVAFWCNPISGHATLYWYQQILGQGPKLLIQFQNNGVVDDSQLPKDRFSAERLKGVDSTLKIQPAKLEDSAVYLCASSARQGLNTEAFFGQGTRLTVV.

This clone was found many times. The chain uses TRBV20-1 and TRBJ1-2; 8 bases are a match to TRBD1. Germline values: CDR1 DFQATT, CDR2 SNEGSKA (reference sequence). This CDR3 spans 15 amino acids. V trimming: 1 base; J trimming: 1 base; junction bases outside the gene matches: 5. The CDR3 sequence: CSARVGGQGNYGYTF. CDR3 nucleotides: TGCAGTGCTAGAGTTGGTGGACAGGGTAACTATGGCTACACCTTC.

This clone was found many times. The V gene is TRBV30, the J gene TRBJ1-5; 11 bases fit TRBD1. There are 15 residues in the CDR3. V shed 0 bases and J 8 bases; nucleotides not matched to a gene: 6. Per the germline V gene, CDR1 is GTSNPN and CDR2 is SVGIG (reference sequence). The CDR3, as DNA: TGTGCCTGGAGTGTAGGACAGGGGGCGGTGGAGCCCCAGCATTTT. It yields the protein CAWSVGQGAVEPQHF.

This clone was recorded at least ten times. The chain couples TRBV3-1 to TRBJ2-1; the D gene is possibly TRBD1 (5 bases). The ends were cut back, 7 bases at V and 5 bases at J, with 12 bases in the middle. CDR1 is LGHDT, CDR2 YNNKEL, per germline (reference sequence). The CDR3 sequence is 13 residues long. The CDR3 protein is CASNPTVNNEQFF. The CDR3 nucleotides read TGTGCCAGCAACCCGACAGTTAACAATGAGCAGTTCTTC.

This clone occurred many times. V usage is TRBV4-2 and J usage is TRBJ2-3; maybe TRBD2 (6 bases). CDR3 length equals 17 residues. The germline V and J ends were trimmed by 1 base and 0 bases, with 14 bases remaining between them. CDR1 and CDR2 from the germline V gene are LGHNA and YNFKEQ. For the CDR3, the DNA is TGTGCCAGCAGCCAAGCCACTAGCCTATCTAGCACAGATACGCAGTATTTT. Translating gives CASSQATSLSSTDTQYF.